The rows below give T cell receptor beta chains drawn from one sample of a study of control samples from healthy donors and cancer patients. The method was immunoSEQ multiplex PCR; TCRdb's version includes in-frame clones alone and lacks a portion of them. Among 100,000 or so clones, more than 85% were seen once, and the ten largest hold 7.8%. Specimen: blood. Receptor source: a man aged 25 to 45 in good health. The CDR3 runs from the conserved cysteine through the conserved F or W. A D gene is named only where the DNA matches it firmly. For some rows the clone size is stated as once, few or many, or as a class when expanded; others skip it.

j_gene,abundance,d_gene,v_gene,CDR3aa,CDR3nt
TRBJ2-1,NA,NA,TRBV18,CASSRNPVGGNEQFF,TGTGCCAGCTCACGGAACCCGGTAGGGGGCAATGAGCAGTTCTTC
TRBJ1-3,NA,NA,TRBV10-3,CAISGSGRGNTIYF,TGTGCCATCAGTGGCTCGGGGAGGGGAAACACCATATATTTT
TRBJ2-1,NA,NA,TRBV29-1,CSVEGGRGWSDEQFF,TGCAGCGTTGAGGGGGGCAGGGGATGGTCGGATGAGCAGTTCTTC
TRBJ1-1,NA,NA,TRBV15,CATSRDRYGEAFF,TGTGCCACCAGCAGAGATAGGTACGGAGAAGCTTTCTTT
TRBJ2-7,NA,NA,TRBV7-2,CASSQAPGSLLTYEQYF,TGTGCCAGCAGCCAGGCGCCGGGTAGCCTCCTTACCTACGAGCAGTACTTC
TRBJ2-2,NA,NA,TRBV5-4,CASHRRENTGELFF,TGTGCCAGTCACAGGAGAGAGAACACCGGGGAGCTGTTTTTT
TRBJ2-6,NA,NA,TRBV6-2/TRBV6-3,CASSYSGGSGANVLTF,TGTGCCAGCAGTTACTCAGGGGGCTCTGGGGCCAACGTCCTGACTTTC
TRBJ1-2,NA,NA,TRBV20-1,CSAPPRAGYTF,TGCAGTGCTCCCCCGCGCGCTGGCTACACCTTC
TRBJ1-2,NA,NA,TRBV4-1,CASSQDGHGYTF,TGCGCCAGCAGCCAAGACGGACATGGCTACACCTTC
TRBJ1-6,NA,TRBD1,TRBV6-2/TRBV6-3,CASSDPGQLNSPLHF,TGTGCCAGCAGTGACCCGGGACAGCTGAATTCACCCCTCCACTTT
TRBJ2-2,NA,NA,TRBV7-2,CASSLLPPGELFF,TGTGCCAGCAGCTTATTACCGCCCGGGGAGCTGTTTTTT
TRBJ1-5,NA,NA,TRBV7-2,CASSRNRDQPQHF,TGTGCCAGCAGCCGTAACAGGGATCAGCCCCAGCATTTT
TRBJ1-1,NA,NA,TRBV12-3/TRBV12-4,CASSSHGGPGAFF,TGTGCCAGCAGTTCCCATGGGGGTCCGGGCGCTTTCTTT
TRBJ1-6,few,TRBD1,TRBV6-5,CASSLGTGNSPLHF,TGTGCCAGCAGTCTCGGGACAGGGAATTCACCCCTCCACTTT
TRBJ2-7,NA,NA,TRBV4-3,CASSPGRGPYEQYF,TGCGCCAGCAGCCCGGGACGGGGACCCTACGAGCAGTACTTC
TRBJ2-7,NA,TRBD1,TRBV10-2,CASGKDTGDPVYEQYF,TGCGCCAGCGGGAAAGATACAGGGGACCCCGTCTACGAGCAGTACTTC
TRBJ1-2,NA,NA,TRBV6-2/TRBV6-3,CASSHLSRKGTQNNTF,TGTGCCAGCAGCCACTTATCAAGAAAAGGGACACAGAATAACACCTTC
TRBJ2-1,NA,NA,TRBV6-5,CASSYSRDSEQFF,TGTGCCAGCAGTTACTCAAGGGATAGCGAGCAGTTCTTC
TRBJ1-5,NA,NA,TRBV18,CASSRQDSNQPQHF,TGTGCCAGCTCACGTCAAGATAGCAATCAGCCCCAGCATTTT
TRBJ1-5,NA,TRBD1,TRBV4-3,CASSQLGGQGNQPQHF,TGCGCCAGCAGCCAGTTGGGCGGACAGGGGAATCAGCCCCAGCATTTT
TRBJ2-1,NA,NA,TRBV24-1,CATSDFGEGVGNEQFF,TGTGCCACCAGTGATTTCGGTGAGGGGGTTGGGAATGAGCAGTTCTTC
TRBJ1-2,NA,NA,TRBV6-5,CASRGVSLRYDYTF,TGTGCCAGCAGAGGCGTCAGTTTACGCTATGACTACACCTTC
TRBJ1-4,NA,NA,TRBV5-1,CASSLVGTPHYFF,TGCGCCAGCAGCTTGGTTGGGACACCTCATTACTTTTTT
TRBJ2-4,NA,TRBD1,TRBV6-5,CASSIRTGAGIQYF,TGTGCCAGCAGTATAAGGACAGGGGCGGGCATTCAGTACTTC
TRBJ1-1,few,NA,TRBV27,CASRTGREAFF,TGTGCCAGCCGGACCGGGCGTGAAGCTTTCTTT
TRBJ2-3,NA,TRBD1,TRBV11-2,CASSLVGTVGDADTQYF,TGTGCCAGCAGCCTCGTGGGGACAGTCGGAGATGCAGATACGCAGTATTTT
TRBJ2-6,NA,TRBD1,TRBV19,CASGQGRGLVSGANVLTF,TGTGCCAGTGGCCAGGGCAGGGGGCTTGTTTCTGGGGCCAACGTCCTGACTTTC
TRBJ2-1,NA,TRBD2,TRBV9,CASSVRLADLYNEQFF,TGTGCCAGCAGCGTCCGTCTAGCGGACCTATACAATGAGCAGTTCTTC
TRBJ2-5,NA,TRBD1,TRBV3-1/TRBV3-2,CASSQELAGGRETQYF,TGTGCCAGCAGCCAAGAGTTGGCAGGGGGCAGAGAGACCCAGTACTTC